This entry is about one T cell receptor beta chain. The sample belongs to a study of blood T cell repertoires in COVID-19. In the study overall: There were acute and convalescent COVID-19 samples, and they came from the United States, Italy and Spain. The analysed material was cDNA or gDNA that came from T cells, B-cell-depleted T cells, or PBMCs.

Participant age was roughly 18 to 95 years, and participants resided in about two dozen US areas. Participant-given clinical history determined each cohort assignment. Libraries were prepared by immunoSEQ multiplex PCR; TCRdb keeps only in-frame clonotypes and omits some of them. The profile shows 200,000 to 250,000 clones, about 90% of them singletons. The CDR3 runs 14 residues. Germline assignment: CDR1 MNHEY and CDR2 SVGAGI. V was cut by 5 bases and J by 4 bases, with 11 bases left in between. The sequence came from a woman under 40 with acute COVID-19. Sequencing was done on a sample of PBMCs or T cells enriched from blood (not recorded which). This chain joins TRBV6-5 and TRBJ1-4, with D perhaps matching TRBD1 (6 bases). The CDR3 is CASSPRGNNEKLFF. Written as DNA, the CDR3 is TGTGCCAGCAGTCCAAGGGGGAATAATGAAAAACTGTTTTTT.